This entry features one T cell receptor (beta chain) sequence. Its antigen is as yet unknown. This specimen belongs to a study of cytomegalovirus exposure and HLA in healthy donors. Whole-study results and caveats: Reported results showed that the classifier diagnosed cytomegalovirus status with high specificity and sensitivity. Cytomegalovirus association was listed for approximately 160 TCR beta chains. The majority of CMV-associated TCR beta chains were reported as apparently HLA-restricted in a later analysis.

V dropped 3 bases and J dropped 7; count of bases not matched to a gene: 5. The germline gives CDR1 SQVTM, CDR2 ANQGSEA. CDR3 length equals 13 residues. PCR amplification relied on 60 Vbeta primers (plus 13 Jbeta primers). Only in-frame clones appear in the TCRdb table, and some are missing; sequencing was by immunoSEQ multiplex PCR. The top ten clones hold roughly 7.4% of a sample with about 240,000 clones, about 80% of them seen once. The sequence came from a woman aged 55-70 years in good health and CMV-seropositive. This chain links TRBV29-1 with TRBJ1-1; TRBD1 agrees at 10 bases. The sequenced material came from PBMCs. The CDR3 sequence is CSVELGTGDEAFF. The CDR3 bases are TGCAGCGTTGAGTTAGGGACAGGGGATGAAGCTTTCTTT.